This T cell receptor beta chain was obtained from a study of shared clonotypes between healthy human individuals. Study conclusions and caveats: Rarefaction showed that sequencing of sorted subsets was incomplete (despite large depth). The sharing of around 5% of naive CD4 clonotypes was seen across a few donors.

Profiled with immunoSEQ multiplex PCR; TCRdb holds only in-frame clones, not every one. This sample has around 370,000 clones; approximately 96% occur once, and the top ten carry around 0.32%. The CDR3 is 16 residues long. Trimming cost V 6 bases and J 0 bases, with 16 bases left between them. CDR1 is LGHNA and CDR2 is YNFKEQ in the germline V gene. Nashville, Tennessee was home to all donors, who were Caucasian adults. As regards this clone: Its antigen is not known.

The sequencing sample was made of memory CD8+ T cells sorted from blood. Regarding subset: CD45RO+ cells pooled with CCR7-negative TemRA cells. This TCR derives from a man aged 30 to 45 in good health. V is TRBV4-2 and J is TRBJ2-3; a weak D match, TRBD2 (6 bases). CDR3 sequence (DNA): TGTGCCAGCAGACGGGAGAGGACAACTAGCACAGATACGCAGTATTTT. It is translated as CASRRERTTSTDTQYF.